This TCR beta chain was captured in a study of blood T cell repertoires in COVID-19. At the level of the study: Whether acute or convalescent, the COVID-19 samples came from the United States, Italy and Spain.

Authors' data handling: Quantification of nucleated cells was approximated via reference gene primer amplification. Assay used: immunoSEQ multiplex PCR; TCRdb lists only in-frame clones, some missing. Clonal size and the V and J genes are those of that table, whereas D and trimming came from the DNA. This repertoire shows 60,000 to 85,000 clones, around 84% found once; its top ten account for 9.5% to 13%. The receptor was isolated from a man aged 55 to 70 with COVID-19, enrolled during active disease. Specimen: peripheral blood.

The CDR3 reads CAWSVRHSQGYTF. The CDR3 bases are TGTGCCTGGAGTGTACGACATTCCCAGGGCTACACCTTC. This chain links TRBV30 with TRBJ1-2, with D hard to call. V dropped 0 bases and J dropped 8 bases, with 13 bases sitting between them. The germline CDR1 and CDR2 sequences are GTSNPN and SVGIG (reference sequence). This CDR3 spans 13 amino acids. Variable domain in full (rest from reference TRBV30 and TRBJ1-2): SQTIHQWPATLVQPVGSPLSLECTVEGTSNPNLYWYRQAAGRGLQLLFYSVGIGQISSEVPQNLSASRPQDRQFILSSKKLLLSDSGFYLCAWSVRHSQGYTFGSGTRLTVV.